This T cell receptor beta chain was sequenced in a study of shared clonotypes between healthy human individuals. Clones were sequenced by immunoSEQ multiplex PCR, and TCRdb holds only the in-frame ones, with some missing. The sample lists about 2.3 million clones, over 85% occurring once. The sequence was obtained from a man aged 18 to 29 in good health. Some clones in this sample may be carry-over from other donors' samples. The sequencing input was naive CD4+ T cells from PBMCs. The subset was: CD45RA+ positively selected.

This chain's CDR3 is CAISEGLPWQGGHGYTF. The CDR3 DNA reads as TGTGCCATCAGCGAGGGGTTACCTTGGCAGGGCGGTCATGGCTACACCTTC. V and J are TRBV10-3 and TRBJ1-2; a possible D gene is TRBD1 (5 bases). Germline V lookup: CDR1 ENHRY, CDR2 SYGVKD. V lost 6 bases and J lost 6, with 26 bases in between. The CDR3 totals 17 residues.